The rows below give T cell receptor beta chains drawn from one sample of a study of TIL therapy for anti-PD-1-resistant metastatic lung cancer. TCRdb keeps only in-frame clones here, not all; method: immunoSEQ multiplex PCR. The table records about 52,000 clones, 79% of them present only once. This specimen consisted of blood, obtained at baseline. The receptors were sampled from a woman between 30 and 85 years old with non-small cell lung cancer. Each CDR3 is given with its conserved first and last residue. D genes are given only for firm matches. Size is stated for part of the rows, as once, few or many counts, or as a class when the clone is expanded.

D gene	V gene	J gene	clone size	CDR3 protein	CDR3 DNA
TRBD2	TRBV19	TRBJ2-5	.	CASSIELAGETQYF	TGTGCCAGTAGTATTGAACTAGCGGGGGAGACCCAGTACTTC
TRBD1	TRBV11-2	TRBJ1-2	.	CASSLGQGATYGYTF	TGTGCCAGCAGCTTAGGCCAGGGGGCAACCTATGGCTACACCTTC
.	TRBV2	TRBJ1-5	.	CASSEQGSNQPQHF	TGTGCCAGCAGTGAACAGGGTAGCAATCAGCCCCAGCATTTT
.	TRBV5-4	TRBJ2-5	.	CASSLASRGWYQETQYF	TGTGCCAGCAGCTTGGCCAGTCGCGGGTGGTACCAAGAGACCCAGTACTTC
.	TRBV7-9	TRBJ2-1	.	CASSPRGGGKPNNEQFF	TGTGCCAGCAGCCCCAGGGGTGGGGGGAAACCTAACAATGAGCAGTTCTTC
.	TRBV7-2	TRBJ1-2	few	CASSLMGAYGYTF	TGTGCCAGCAGCTTAATGGGGGCCTATGGCTACACCTTC
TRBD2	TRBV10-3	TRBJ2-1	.	CATKRGGVYEQFF	TGTGCCACCAAGCGGGGGGGCGTCTATGAGCAGTTCTTC
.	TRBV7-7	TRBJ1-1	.	CASSLSVNTEAFF	TGTGCCAGCAGCTTAAGTGTGAACACTGAAGCTTTCTTT
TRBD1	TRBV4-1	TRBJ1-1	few	CASSQDRRGLTEAFF	TGCGCCAGCAGCCAAGATAGAAGGGGGCTAACTGAAGCTTTCTTT
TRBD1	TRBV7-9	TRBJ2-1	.	CASSLQTGADEQFF	TGTGCCAGCAGCTTACAAACAGGGGCCGATGAGCAGTTCTTC
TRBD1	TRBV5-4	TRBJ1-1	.	CASSSDRTMSTEAFF	TGTGCCAGCAGCTCGGACAGGACGATGAGCACTGAAGCTTTCTTT
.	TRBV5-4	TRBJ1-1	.	CASSFPGRLNTEAFF	TGTGCCAGCAGCTTTCCTGGGAGACTGAACACTGAAGCTTTCTTT
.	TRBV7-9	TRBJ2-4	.	CASSVRDPFKNIQYF	TGTGCCAGCAGCGTCCGGGATCCTTTCAAAAACATTCAGTACTTC
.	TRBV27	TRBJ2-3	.	CASSRTSLNTQYF	TGTGCCAGCAGCCGAACTAGTTTAAATACGCAGTATTTT
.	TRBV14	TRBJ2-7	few	CASSQQAPYYEQYF	TGTGCCAGCAGCCAGCAGGCTCCTTACTACGAGCAGTACTTC
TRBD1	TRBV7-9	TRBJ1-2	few	CASSLAGQGDYGYTF	TGTGCCAGCAGCTTAGCGGGACAGGGGGACTATGGCTACACCTTC
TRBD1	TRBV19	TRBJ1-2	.	CASSIPGTGDGYTF	TGTGCCAGTAGTATACCTGGGACAGGGGATGGCTACACCTTC
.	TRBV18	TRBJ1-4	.	CASSPNDRSNEKLFF	TGTGCCAGCTCACCAAATGACCGAAGTAATGAAAAACTGTTTTTT
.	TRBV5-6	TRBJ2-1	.	CASRVGSYNEQFF	TGTGCCAGCAGGGTAGGATCCTACAATGAGCAGTTCTTC
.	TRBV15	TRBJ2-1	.	CATSRDPSAHSNEQFF	TGTGCCACCAGCAGAGACCCTAGCGCCCATTCAAATGAGCAGTTCTTC
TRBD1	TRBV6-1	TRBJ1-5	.	CASSADRDYSNQPQHF	TGTGCCAGCAGTGCGGACAGGGATTATAGCAATCAGCCCCAGCATTTT
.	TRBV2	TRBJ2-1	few	CASSNEGTEGNEQFF	TGTGCCAGCAGTAATGAGGGCACTGAGGGGAATGAGCAGTTCTTC
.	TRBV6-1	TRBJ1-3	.	CASSEGAGFSGNTIYF	TGTGCCAGCAGTGAAGGGGCCGGTTTCTCTGGAAACACCATATATTTT
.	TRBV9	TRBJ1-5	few	CASSVGEGFNQPQHF	TGTGCCAGCAGCGTAGGCGAGGGATTCAATCAGCCCCAGCATTTT
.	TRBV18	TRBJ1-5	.	CASSPTALGNQPQHF	TGTGCCAGCTCACCAACTGCCCTGGGCAATCAGCCCCAGCATTTT
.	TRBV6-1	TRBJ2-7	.	CASSVGGQTYEQYF	TGTGCCAGCAGTGTTGGAGGACAGACCTACGAGCAGTACTTC
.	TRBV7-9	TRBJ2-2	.	CASRRDRATGELFF	TGTGCCAGCAGGCGGGACCGTGCCACCGGGGAGCTGTTTTTT
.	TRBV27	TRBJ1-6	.	CASRKPPGQGDNSPLHF	TGTGCCAGCAGAAAACCCCCCGGGCAGGGTGATAATTCACCCCTCCACTTT
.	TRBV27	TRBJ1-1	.	CASSLFSGENTEAFF	TGTGCCAGCAGTTTATTCTCGGGAGAGAACACTGAAGCTTTCTTT
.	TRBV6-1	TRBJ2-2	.	CASSEALGVNTGELFF	TGTGCCAGCAGTGAAGCTCTCGGAGTGAACACCGGGGAGCTGTTTTTT
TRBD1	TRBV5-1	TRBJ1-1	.	CASSLEGRGITEAFF	TGCGCCAGCAGCTTGGAAGGCAGGGGGATAACTGAAGCTTTCTTT
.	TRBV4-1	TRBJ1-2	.	CASSQGFRVANYGYTF	TGCGCCAGCAGCCAAGGGTTCAGGGTAGCTAACTATGGCTACACCTTC
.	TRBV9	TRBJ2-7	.	CASSVATRGDEQYF	TGTGCCAGCAGCGTAGCGACCAGAGGGGACGAGCAGTACTTC
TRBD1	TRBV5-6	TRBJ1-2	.	CASSLPGQEGHIYGYTF	TGTGCCAGCAGCTTGCCGGGACAGGAGGGGCATATCTATGGCTACACCTTC
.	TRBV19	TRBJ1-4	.	CATPNGGNSEKLFF	TGTGCCACCCCAAACGGGGGTAATTCAGAAAAACTGTTTTTT
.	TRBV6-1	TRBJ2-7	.	CASSSQGTQYF	TGTGCCAGCAGCTCTCAGGGGACGCAGTACTTC
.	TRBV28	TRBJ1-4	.	CASSLWGAGANEKLFF	TGTGCCAGCAGTTTATGGGGGGCGGGTGCTAATGAAAAACTGTTTTTT
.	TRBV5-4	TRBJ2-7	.	CASSFYSSYEQYF	TGTGCCAGCAGCTTTTACAGCTCCTACGAGCAGTACTTC
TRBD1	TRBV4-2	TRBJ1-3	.	CASSRGQENSGNTIYF	TGTGCCAGCAGCCGGGGACAGGAGAACTCTGGAAACACCATATATTTT
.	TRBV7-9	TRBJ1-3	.	CASLRTGNTIYF	TGTGCCAGCCTTCGCACGGGAAACACCATATATTTT
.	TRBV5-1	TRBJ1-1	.	CASSLGGQMIVEAFF	TGCGCCAGCAGCTTGGGCGGACAAATGATTGTTGAAGCTTTCTTT
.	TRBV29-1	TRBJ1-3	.	CSVDEKGWGNTIYF	TGCAGCGTTGACGAGAAGGGTTGGGGAAACACCATATATTTT
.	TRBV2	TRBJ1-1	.	CASPEPQETMYMNTEAFF	TGTGCCAGCCCCGAGCCACAGGAGACCATGTACATGAACACTGAAGCTTTCTTT
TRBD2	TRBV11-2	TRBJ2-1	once	CASSLSHGRVIEQFF	TGTGCCAGCAGCTTATCCCACGGGAGGGTTATTGAGCAGTTCTTC
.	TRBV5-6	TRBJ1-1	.	CASSRRTERNTEAFF	TGTGCCAGCAGCCGTAGGACAGAGAGGAACACTGAAGCTTTCTTT
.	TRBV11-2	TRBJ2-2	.	CASSPERTGELFF	TGTGCCAGCAGCCCCGAAAGGACCGGGGAGCTGTTTTTT
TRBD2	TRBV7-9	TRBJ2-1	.	CASSPRTSGVVNEQFF	TGTGCCAGCAGCCCGCGAACTAGCGGGGTTGTCAATGAGCAGTTCTTC
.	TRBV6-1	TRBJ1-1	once	CASAQGREAFF	TGTGCCAGCGCCCAAGGCAGAGAAGCTTTCTTT
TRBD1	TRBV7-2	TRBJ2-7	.	CASSDRTGLSSYEQYF	TGTGCCAGCAGTGATCGGACAGGGCTAAGCTCCTACGAGCAGTACTTC
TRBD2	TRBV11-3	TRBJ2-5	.	CASSLGTSGGMETQYF	TGTGCCAGCAGCTTAGGGACTAGCGGGGGGATGGAGACCCAGTACTTC
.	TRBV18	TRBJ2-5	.	CASSPDGETQYF	TGTGCCAGCTCACCCGATGGAGAGACCCAGTACTTC
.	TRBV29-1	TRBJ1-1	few	CSVDYGGEAFF	TGCAGCGTTGATTACGGGGGGGAAGCTTTCTTT
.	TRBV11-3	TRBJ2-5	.	CASSQYRETQYF	TGTGCCAGCAGCCAGTATCGGGAGACCCAGTACTTC
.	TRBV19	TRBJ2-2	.	CASSILTDITGELFF	TGTGCCAGTAGTATATTAACAGACATCACCGGGGAGCTGTTTTTT
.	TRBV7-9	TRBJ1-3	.	CASSSGISGNTIYF	TGTGCCAGCAGTTCGGGAATCTCTGGAAACACCATATATTTT
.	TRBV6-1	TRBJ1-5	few	CASSAEATTYSNQPQHF	TGTGCCAGCAGTGCGGAAGCGACCACATATAGCAATCAGCCCCAGCATTTT
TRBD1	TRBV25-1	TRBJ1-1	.	CASRGTGFEAFF	TGTGCCAGCAGAGGGACAGGGTTTGAAGCTTTCTTT
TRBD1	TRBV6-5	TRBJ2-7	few	CASSAQGGAYEQYF	TGTGCCAGCAGTGCACAGGGGGGAGCCTACGAGCAGTACTTC
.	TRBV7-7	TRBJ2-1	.	CASSPSGSLNNEQFF	TGTGCCAGCAGCCCAAGTGGTAGTCTCAACAATGAGCAGTTCTTC